These 17 T cell receptor beta chains were all obtained from the same sample, sequenced in a study of T cell repertoires in cytomegalovirus infection. What these receptors recognize is not known. MiXCR, applied by TCRdb to the reads, yields one record per CDR3 protein. The sample lists 750,000 to 950,000 distinct CDR3 sequences, about 28% occurring once. Material: cultured CD8+ T cells from PBMCs, obtained from culture after CMV antigen stimulation. Receptors were obtained from a human donor in good health (CMV status not recorded). Some clones in this sample may be carry-over from other donors' samples.

This clonotype came up a few times. The chain links TRBV6-6 to TRBJ2-7, with no clear D. The ends were cut back, 4 bases at V and 3 bases at J, with 7 bases in the middle. This CDR3 is built from 12 residues. The germline V gene has CDR1 MNHNY and CDR2 SVGAGI (reference sequence). CDR3 loop: CASSSGVYEQYV. Here the CDR3 DNA reads TGTGCCAGCAGTTCGGGTGTCTACGAGCAGTACGTC.

The chain is built from TRBV20-1 and TRBJ1-2; D might be TRBD1 (5 bases). Germline-derived CDR1 and CDR2 are DFQATT and SNEGSKA (reference sequence). The CDR3 is 13 amino acids. CDR3 residues: CTPGGDFNYGYTF. CDR3 coding DNA: TGCACTCCCGGAGGGGACTTCAACTATGGCTACACCTTC.

The table lists this clonotype with a count of one. The chain combines TRBV10-3 with TRBJ2-2, with no clear D. Trimming pared 8 bases from V and 0 bases from J, leaving 4 bases between. CDR1 is ENHRY and CDR2 is SYGVKD in the germline V gene. The CDR3 is made up of 12 amino acids. CDR3 region: CAIQPNTGELFF. The CDR3 DNA reads as TGTGCCATCCAGCCGAACACCGGGGAGCTGTTTTTT.

This rearrangement joins TRBV3-1 to TRBJ1-1; D unclear. The V end was cut by 7 bases, the J end by 4 bases, with 19 bases between. The length of the CDR3 is 15 residues. Germline loops: CDR1 LGHDT, CDR2 YNNKEL (reference sequence). CDR3 sequence reads: CASTPRPGFVTEAFF. DNA of the CDR3: TGTGCCAGCACCCCAAGACCGGGGTTCGTCACTGAAGCTTTCTTT.

The chain uses TRBV14 and TRBJ2-3; D is perhaps TRBD1 (6 bases). The CDR3 is made up of 17 amino acids. Trimming cost V 0 bases and J 0 bases, with 13 bases left between them. Germline V gives CDR1 SGHDN, CDR2 FVKESK. The CDR3 nucleotides read TGTGCCAGCAGCCAAGACGGGACACAACTCAGCACAGATACGCAGTATTTT. Protein: CASSQDGTQLSTDTQYF.

The chain links TRBV14 to TRBJ2-5; tentatively, D is TRBD1 (6 bases). In germline, CDR1 is SGHDN, CDR2 FVKESK. The CDR3 extends over 15 amino acids. V shed 2 bases and J shed 1 base, with 11 bases lying between them. CDR3 loop: CASSQPQTGQETQYF. Written as DNA, the CDR3 is TGTGCCAGCAGCCAACCCCAGACAGGCCAAGAGACCCAGTACTTC.

The CDR3 reads CASSLPSGGLDTQYF. The CDR3 DNA is TGTGCCAGCAGTTTGCCTAGCGGGGGATTGGATACGCAGTATTTT. The chain has TRBV28 and TRBJ2-3, with 10 bases matching TRBD2. Germline CDR1 reads MDHEN; CDR2 reads SYDVKM. The CDR3 loop spans 15 amino acids. Unmatched junction bases numbered 6, after V lost 3 bases and J lost 6 bases.

This chain connects TRBV19 to TRBJ2-2, with 8 positions matching TRBD2. Germline loops: CDR1 LNHDA, CDR2 SQIVND (reference sequence). The ends lost 5 bases at V and 4 bases at J; junction bases unmatched: 9. The CDR3 consists of 16 residues. The CDR3 nucleotides read TGTGCCAGTAGTCTCTCCCCGGGGGGGTTCACCGGGGAGCTGTTTTTT. Translated: CASSLSPGGFTGELFF.

The genes are TRBV24-1 and TRBJ1-2; D possibly corresponds to TRBD1 (5 bases). The CDR3 has 15 residues. Looked up from germline, CDR1 is KGHDR and CDR2 is SFDVKD. Trimming pared 3 bases from V and 2 bases from J, leaving 12 bases between. The DNA of the CDR3 is TGTGCCACCAGTGATGGAGAGGACACCAACTATGGCTACACCTTC. Protein sequence: CATSDGEDTNYGYTF.

This clonotype was seen a handful of times. The J gene is TRBJ1-4, the V gene TRBV12-3 or TRBV12-4; no clear D gene. The V and J ends lost 5 bases and 8 bases respectively, with 12 bases between them. The CDR3 runs to 13 residues. In DNA, the CDR3 is TGTGCCAGCAGTCTCTCCCTAGGGGAAAAACTGTTTTTT. This translates into CASSLSLGEKLFF.

This chain links TRBV2 with TRBJ2-5; 10 bases align to TRBD2. The CDR3 runs to 13 residues. Germline V lookup: CDR1 SNHLY, CDR2 FYNNEI. Trimming at V came to 11 bases and at J to 4 bases, leaving 7 bases not matched to a gene. The CDR3 DNA reads as TGTGCCGGCTTAGAGCGGGGGGGAGAGACCCAGTACTTC. Translation gives CAGLERGGETQYF.

The V gene is TRBV7-9, the J gene TRBJ2-2; TRBD2 might be the D (5 bases). The CDR3 consists of 15 residues. The V gene lost 5 bases and the J gene lost 4 bases, with 14 bases spanning the gap. Germline assignment: CDR1 SEHNR and CDR2 FQNEAQ (reference sequence). The CDR3 bases are TGTGCCAGCAGCCCTACCCCTAGCAGCACCGGGGAGCTGTTTTTT. It codes for CASSPTPSSTGELFF.

This chain links TRBV20-1 with TRBJ2-1; no clear D. The CDR3 is 15 residues long. Trimming stripped 0 bases from V and 5 bases from J, with 14 bases between. Germline V gene lookup returns CDR1 DFQATT and CDR2 SNEGSKA (reference sequence). The CDR3 coding sequence is TGCAGTGCTAGAGATCTAGGTGAAGGGAACAATGAGCAGTTCTTC. This sequence encodes CSARDLGEGNNEQFF.

This clonotype appeared once. A much larger clone is a single base away; this may be a read error. The chain is built from TRBV6-8 and TRBJ1-2; D is possibly TRBD1 (6 bases). Germline V CDR1 and CDR2: MNHGY, SAAAGT. The CDR3 consists of 15 residues. The CDR3 spells CACSYGTLANYGYTF. The CDR3 nucleotides are TGTGCCTGCAGTTACGGGACACTAGCTAACTATGGCTACACCTTC.

This clonotype came up once. V is TRBV24-1 and J is TRBJ2-1, with 7 bases that match TRBD2. This CDR3 spans 15 amino acids. Germline CDR1 is KGHDR and CDR2 is SFDVKD. V trimming: 6 bases; J trimming: 4 bases; junction bases outside the gene matches: 8. In DNA, the CDR3 is TGTGCCACCAGTAGGAACGGGGGGTTTTACAATGAGCAGTTCTTC. This codes for CATSRNGGFYNEQFF.

J is TRBJ1-4 and V is TRBV7-9, with D uncertain. Trimming took off 1 base at V and 0 bases at J, with 12 bases between the two ends. This CDR3 is built from 17 residues. Germline CDR1 and CDR2: SEHNR and FQNEAQ (reference sequence). CDR3 nucleotides: TGTGCCAGCAGCTTAGTCTCCCGGCCAACAACTAATGAAAAACTGTTTTTT. As protein: CASSLVSRPTTNEKLFF.

This clonotype has a handful of counts. V and J are TRBV6-2 or TRBV6-3 and TRBJ1-4; the D gene is possibly TRBD1 (5 bases). Trimming removed 5 bases from V and 3 bases from J, with 16 bases in between. Germline assignment: CDR1 MNHEY and CDR2 SVGEGT. The CDR3 runs to 16 residues. Here the CDR3 reads CASSLTRGVPNEKLFF. In nucleotides, the CDR3 is TGTGCCAGCAGTCTAACCCGGGGGGTACCTAATGAAAAACTGTTTTTT.